The next 9 T cell receptor beta chains were all read from a single sample in a study of T cell responses to AZD1222 COVID-19 vaccine. Clones were sequenced by immunoSEQ multiplex PCR, and TCRdb holds only the in-frame ones, with some missing. The sample comprises 140,000 to 150,000 clones, around 91% of which are singletons, and around 5% rests with the top ten. Specimen: peripheral blood, collected on day 0 of AZD1222 vaccination. All receptors derive from an adult in good health.

V is TRBV5-4 and J is TRBJ1-1; D uncertain. V shed 4 bases and J shed 4 bases, with 17 bases lying between them. Germline assignment: CDR1 SGHNT and CDR2 YYREEE (reference sequence). This CDR3 comprises 15 residues. The CDR3 loop reads CASSGDAAGATEAFF. CDR3 sequence (DNA): TGTGCCAGCAGCGGAGATGCTGCGGGCGCCACTGAAGCTTTCTTT.

The J gene is TRBJ1-5, the V gene TRBV19; 12 bases fit TRBD1. This CDR3 has 15 residues. V was pared by 4 bases and J by 5 bases, with 3 bases of the junction left unmatched. Germline CDR1 and CDR2: LNHDA and SQIVND (reference sequence). DNA for the CDR3: TGTGCCAGTAGTAATGGGACAGGGGGCCATCAGCCCCAGCATTTT. This sequence encodes CASSNGTGGHQPQHF.

The chain is built from TRBV5-1 and TRBJ1-2; TRBD1 is a possible D gene (5 bases). The CDR3 is made up of 11 amino acids. The germline V gene has CDR1 SGHRS and CDR2 YFSETQ. Trimming removed 4 bases from V and 9 bases from J, with 10 bases in between. CDR3 in DNA: TGCGCCAGCAGCGCTACGGACAGCTACACCTTC. This translates into CASSATDSYTF. Full variable domain (remainder filled in from reference TRBV5-1 and TRBJ1-2): KAGVTQTPRYLIKTRGQQVTLSCSPISGHRSVSWYQQTPGQGLQFLFEYFSETQRNKGNFPGRFSGRQFSNSRSEMNVSTLELGDSALYLCASSATDSYTFGSGTRLTVV.

J is TRBJ2-1 and V is TRBV19; a weak D match, TRBD2 (5 bases). The CDR3 runs 17 residues. Germline V gene data show CDR1 as LNHDA and CDR2 as SQIVND (reference sequence). V lost 2 bases, J lost 9 bases, and 23 bases lay in between. The CDR3 DNA sequence: TGTGCCAGTAGTATATGGCTAGGGTGGGAGCAGAACCCTGAGCAGTTCTTC. Its protein product is CASSIWLGWEQNPEQFF.

This chain joins TRBV18 and TRBJ2-2; D may be TRBD1 (6 bases). The germline gives CDR1 KGHSH, CDR2 LQKENI. The V end lost 3 bases, the J end lost 0 bases, and 8 bases lay between the germline ends. The CDR3 extends over 15 amino acids. The CDR3, as DNA: TGTGCCAGCTCACCGGGACAAGCGAACACCGGGGAGCTGTTTTTT. This gives the protein CASSPGQANTGELFF.

The V call is TRBV29-1, the J call TRBJ2-7, with 7 positions matching TRBD1. J gave up 0 bases and V 7 bases, and 9 bases lay outside the gene matches. CDR1 SQVTM and CDR2 ANQGSEA come from the germline V gene. This CDR3 has 14 amino acids. CDR3 region: CSATQGQISYEQYF. As DNA, the CDR3 is TGCAGCGCTACCCAGGGACAGATCTCCTACGAGCAGTACTTC.

The chain combines TRBV15 with TRBJ1-2; perhaps TRBD1 as D (5 bases). CDR3 size: 16 residues. The germline V gene encodes CDR1 LNHNV and CDR2 YYDKDF (reference sequence). The ends were cut back, 1 base at V and 2 bases at J, with 14 bases in the middle. The CDR3, as DNA: TGTGCCACCAGCAGAGGATCTGGGGGTGTGAACTATGGCTACACCTTC. Its protein product is CATSRGSGGVNYGYTF.

The chain has TRBV7-6 and TRBJ2-5; a weak D match, TRBD2 (5 bases). There are 15 residues in the CDR3. CDR1 and CDR2 from the germline V gene are SGHVS and FNYEAQ. V dropped 2 bases and J dropped 4 bases, with 14 bases sitting between them. The CDR3 coding sequence is TGTGCCAGCAGCTTAACTGTCGAGGGTTCAGAGACCCAGTACTTC. Translated, it gives CASSLTVEGSETQYF.

The chain employs TRBV29-1 and TRBJ1-2, with 7 bases lining up with TRBD1. CDR1 and CDR2 from the germline V gene are SQVTM and ANQGSEA. This CDR3 has 12 amino acids. The ends lost 7 bases at V and 6 bases at J; junction bases unmatched: 8. CDR3 DNA sequence: TGCAGCGCCAATCGACAGGGACATGGCTACACCTTC. This encodes CSANRQGHGYTF. Drawing the rest from reference TRBV29-1 and TRBJ1-2, the complete variable domain is SAVISQKPSRDICQRGTSLTIQCQVDSQVTMMFWYRQQPGQSLTLIATANQGSEATYESGFVIDKFPISRPNLTFSTLTVSNMSPEDSSIYLCSANRQGHGYTFGSGTRLTVV.